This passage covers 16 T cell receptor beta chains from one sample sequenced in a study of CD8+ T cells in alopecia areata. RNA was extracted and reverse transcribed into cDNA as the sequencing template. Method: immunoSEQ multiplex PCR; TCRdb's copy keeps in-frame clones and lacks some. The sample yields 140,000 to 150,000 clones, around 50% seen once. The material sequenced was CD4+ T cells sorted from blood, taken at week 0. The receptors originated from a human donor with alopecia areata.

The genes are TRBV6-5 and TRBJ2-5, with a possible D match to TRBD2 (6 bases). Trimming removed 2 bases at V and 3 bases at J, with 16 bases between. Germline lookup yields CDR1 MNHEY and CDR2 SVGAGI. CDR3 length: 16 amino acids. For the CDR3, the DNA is TGTGCCAGCAGTTACGACCCCCTGGGGGGAGAAGAGACCCAGTACTTC. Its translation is CASSYDPLGGEETQYF.

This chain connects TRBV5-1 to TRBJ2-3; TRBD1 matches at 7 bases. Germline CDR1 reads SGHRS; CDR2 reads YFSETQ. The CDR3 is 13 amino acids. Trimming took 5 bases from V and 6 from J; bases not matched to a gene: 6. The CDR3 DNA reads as TGCGCCAGCAGTAGTGGGACAGAGGATACGCAGTATTTT. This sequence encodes CASSSGTEDTQYF.

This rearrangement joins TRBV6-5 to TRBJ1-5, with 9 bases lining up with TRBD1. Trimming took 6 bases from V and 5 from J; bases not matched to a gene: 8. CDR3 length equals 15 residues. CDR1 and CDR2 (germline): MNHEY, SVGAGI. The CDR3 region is CASSQGQGRDQPQHF. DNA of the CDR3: TGTGCCAGCAGCCAAGGACAGGGGAGGGATCAGCCCCAGCATTTT.

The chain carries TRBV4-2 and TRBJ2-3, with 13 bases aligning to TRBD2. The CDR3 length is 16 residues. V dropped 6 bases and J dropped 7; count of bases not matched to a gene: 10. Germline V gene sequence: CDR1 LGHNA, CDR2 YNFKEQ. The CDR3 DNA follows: TGTGCCAGCAGTCAGACTAGCGGGGGGCCAGGGAATACGCAGTATTTT. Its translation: CASSQTSGGPGNTQYF.

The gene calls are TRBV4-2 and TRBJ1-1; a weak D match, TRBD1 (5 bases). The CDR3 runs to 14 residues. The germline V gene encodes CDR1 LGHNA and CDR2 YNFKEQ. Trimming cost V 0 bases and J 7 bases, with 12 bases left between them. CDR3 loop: CASSQDLIDSEAFF. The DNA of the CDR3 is TGTGCCAGCAGCCAAGATTTAATCGACAGTGAAGCTTTCTTT.

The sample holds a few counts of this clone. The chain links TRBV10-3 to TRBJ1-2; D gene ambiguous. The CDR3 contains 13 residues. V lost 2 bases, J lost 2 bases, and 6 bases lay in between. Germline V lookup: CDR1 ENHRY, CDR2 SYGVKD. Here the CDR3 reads CAISEDPNYGYTF. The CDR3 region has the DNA TGTGCCATCAGTGAGGACCCGAACTATGGCTACACCTTC.

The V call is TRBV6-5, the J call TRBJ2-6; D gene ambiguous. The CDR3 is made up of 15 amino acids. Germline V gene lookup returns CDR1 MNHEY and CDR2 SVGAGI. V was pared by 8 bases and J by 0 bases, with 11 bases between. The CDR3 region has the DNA TGTGCCAGCGAGCAGACTCACTCTGGGGCCAACGTCCTGACTTTC. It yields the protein CASEQTHSGANVLTF.

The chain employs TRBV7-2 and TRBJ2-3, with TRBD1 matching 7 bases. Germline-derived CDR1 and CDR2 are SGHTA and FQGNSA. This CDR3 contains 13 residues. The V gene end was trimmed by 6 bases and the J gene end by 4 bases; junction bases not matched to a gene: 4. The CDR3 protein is CASRTGVADTQYF. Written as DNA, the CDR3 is TGTGCCAGCAGAACAGGGGTGGCAGATACGCAGTATTTT.

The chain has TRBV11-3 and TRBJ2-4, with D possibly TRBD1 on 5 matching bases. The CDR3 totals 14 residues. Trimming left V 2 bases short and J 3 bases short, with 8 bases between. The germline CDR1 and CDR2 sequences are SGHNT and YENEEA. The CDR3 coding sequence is TGTGCCAGCAGCTTAAGGGGTGGCAAAAACATTCAGTACTTC. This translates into CASSLRGGKNIQYF.

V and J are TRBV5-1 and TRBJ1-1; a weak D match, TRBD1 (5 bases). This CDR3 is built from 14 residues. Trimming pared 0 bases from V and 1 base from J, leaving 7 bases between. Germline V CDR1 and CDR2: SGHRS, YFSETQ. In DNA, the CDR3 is TGCGCCAGCAGCTTGGAGGGACGGAACACTGAAGCTTTCTTT. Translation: CASSLEGRNTEAFF.

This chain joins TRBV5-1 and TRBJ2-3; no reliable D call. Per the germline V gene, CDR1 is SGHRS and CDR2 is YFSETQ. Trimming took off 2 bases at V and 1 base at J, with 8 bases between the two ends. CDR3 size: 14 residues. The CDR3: CASSLGSGTDTQYF. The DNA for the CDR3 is TGCGCCAGCAGCTTAGGGTCTGGCACAGATACGCAGTATTTT.

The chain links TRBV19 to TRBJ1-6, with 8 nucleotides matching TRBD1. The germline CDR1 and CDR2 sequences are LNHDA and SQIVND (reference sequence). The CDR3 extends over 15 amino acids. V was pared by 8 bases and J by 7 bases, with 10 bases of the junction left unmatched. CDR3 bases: TGTGCCAGTTGTAACACAGGGGGTGGCAATTCACCCCTCCACTTT. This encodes CASCNTGGGNSPLHF. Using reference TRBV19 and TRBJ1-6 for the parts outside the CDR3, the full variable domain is DGGITQSPKYLFRKEGQNVTLSCEQNLNHDAMYWYRQDPGQGLRLIYYSQIVNDFQKGDIAEGYSVSREKKESFPLTVTSAQKNPTAFYLCASCNTGGGNSPLHFGNGTRLTVT.

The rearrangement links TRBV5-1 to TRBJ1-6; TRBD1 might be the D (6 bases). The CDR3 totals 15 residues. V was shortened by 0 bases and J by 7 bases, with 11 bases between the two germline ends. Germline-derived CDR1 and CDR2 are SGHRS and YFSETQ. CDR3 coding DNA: TGCGCCAGCAGCTTGGAAGGCAGGGGCAATTCACCCCTCCACTTT. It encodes CASSLEGRGNSPLHF.

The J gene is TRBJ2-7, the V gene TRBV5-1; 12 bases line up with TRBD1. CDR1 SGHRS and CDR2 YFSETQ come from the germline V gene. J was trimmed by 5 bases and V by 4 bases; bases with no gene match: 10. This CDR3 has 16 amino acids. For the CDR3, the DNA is TGCGCCAGCAGCCTACTGACCGGGACAGGGGGCGACGAGCAGTACTTC. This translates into CASSLLTGTGGDEQYF.

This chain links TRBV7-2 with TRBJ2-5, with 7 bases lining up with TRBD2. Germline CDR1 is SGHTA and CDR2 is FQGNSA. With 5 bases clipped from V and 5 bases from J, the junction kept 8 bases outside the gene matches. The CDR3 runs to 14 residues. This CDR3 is CASSRRSGAETQYF. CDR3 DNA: TGTGCCAGCAGCCGCCGGAGCGGGGCGGAGACCCAGTACTTC.

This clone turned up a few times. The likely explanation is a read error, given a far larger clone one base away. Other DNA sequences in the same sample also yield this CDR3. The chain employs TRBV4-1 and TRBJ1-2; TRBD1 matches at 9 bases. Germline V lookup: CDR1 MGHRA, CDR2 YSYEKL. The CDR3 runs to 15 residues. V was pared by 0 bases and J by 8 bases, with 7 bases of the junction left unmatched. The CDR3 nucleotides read TGCGCCAGCAGCCAAGAGGGGACAGGGAGTTGGGGCTACACCTTC. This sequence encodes CASSQEGTGSWGYTF.